Below, 23 T cell receptor beta chains from the same sample are listed, as sequenced in a study of shared clonotypes between healthy human individuals. Only in-frame clones appear in the TCRdb table, and some are missing; sequencing was by immunoSEQ multiplex PCR. This table holds 850,000 to 1,100,000 clones, 60% to 80% found once. The sequenced sample consisted of memory CD4+ T cells from PBMCs. Subset in this sample: CD45RA-negative fraction. The receptors stem from a man aged 18 to 30 in good health. Some clones in this sample may be carry-over from other donors' samples.

The rearrangement uses TRBV5-1 and TRBJ2-2, with TRBD2 matching 13 bases. CDR3 length: 16 residues. The V and J ends lost 4 bases and 5 bases, in that order; junction bases with no gene match: 5. Germline CDR1 reads SGHRS; CDR2 reads YFSETQ. In DNA form, the CDR3 reads TGCGCCAGCAGCCCCGGGACTAGCGGGATAACCGGGGAGCTGTTTTTT. As protein: CASSPGTSGITGELFF.

The chain recombines TRBV5-6 with TRBJ2-7; 7 nucleotides line up with TRBD1. V shed 4 bases and J 7 bases; nucleotides not matched to a gene: 8. Germline lookup yields CDR1 SGHDT and CDR2 YYEEEE. The CDR3 extends over 13 amino acids. CDR3: CASSQGQQSEQYF. The CDR3 coding sequence is TGTGCCAGCAGCCAGGGACAGCAGTCGGAGCAGTACTTC.

This clone appeared once. This CDR3 is also generated by other DNA sequences in the sample. The chain uses TRBV28 and TRBJ2-7, with TRBD2 matching 9 bases. This CDR3 comprises 15 residues. Per the germline V gene, CDR1 is MDHEN and CDR2 is SYDVKM. Trimming took 3 bases from V and 3 from J; bases not matched to a gene: 6. The CDR3, as DNA: TGTGCCAGCAGTTTCGGGGGAGCGGGGGGCTACGAGCAGTACTTC. This gives the protein CASSFGGAGGYEQYF. Full variable domain (missing parts from reference TRBV28 and TRBJ2-7): DVKVTQSSRYLVKRTGEKVFLECVQDMDHENMFWYRQDPGLGLRLIYFSYDVKMKEKGDIPEGYSVSREKKERFSLILESASTNQTSMYLCASSFGGAGGYEQYFGPGTRLTVT.

The chain couples TRBV5-8 to TRBJ2-4, with 10 bases that match TRBD1. Germline trimming cut 10 bases from V and 0 bases from J; bases unmatched to any gene: 7. This CDR3 contains 15 residues. The germline V gene encodes CDR1 SGHTS and CDR2 YDEGEE. Here the CDR3 reads CAGQGGSLAKNIQYF. The CDR3 DNA reads as TGTGCCGGACAGGGGGGATCTCTAGCCAAAAACATTCAGTACTTC.

The chain has TRBV11-3 and TRBJ2-3; perhaps TRBD2 as D (6 bases). The CDR3 covers 14 residues. Between the trimmed V and J ends, which lost 5 bases and 8 bases, there was a span of 17 bases. CDR1 is SGHNT, CDR2 YENEEA, per germline. Written as DNA, the CDR3 is TGTGCCAGCAGCGTCGGACTAACGTACGGTACGCAGTATTTT. This gives the protein CASSVGLTYGTQYF.

This clone turned up a few times. The rearrangement joins TRBV2 to TRBJ2-7; no firm D call. CDR1 is SNHLY and CDR2 is FYNNEI in the germline V gene. The CDR3 spans 14 residues. Trimming cost V 7 bases and J 3 bases, with 16 bases left between them. CDR3 sequence (DNA): TGTGCCAGCATTCTAACGCCGGCAGTCTACGAGCAGTACTTC. Its translation is CASILTPAVYEQYF. Variable domain in full (rest from reference TRBV2 and TRBJ2-7): EPEVTQTPSHQVTQMGQEVILRCVPISNHLYFYWYRQILGQKVEFLVSFYNNEISEKSEIFDDQFSVERPDGSNFTLKIRSTKLEDSAMYFCASILTPAVYEQYFGPGTRLTVT.

The sample holds a few counts of this clone. This sequence joins TRBV14 and TRBJ2-1; D gene unclear. The CDR3 length is 15 residues. The V and J ends lost 0 bases and 4 bases respectively, with 10 bases between them. The germline CDR1 and CDR2 sequences are SGHDN and FVKESK. The DNA for the CDR3 is TGTGCCAGCAGCCAAGATTTATTAGAATACAATGAGCAGTTCTTC. Protein product: CASSQDLLEYNEQFF.

This chain joins TRBV2 and TRBJ2-7; no definite D call. The germline V gene has CDR1 SNHLY and CDR2 FYNNEI. V shed 3 bases and J shed 1 base, with 7 bases lying between them. There are 13 residues in the CDR3. The CDR3 reads CASSDEGSYEQYF. CDR3 coding DNA: TGTGCCAGCAGTGATGAAGGGTCCTACGAGCAGTACTTC.

This chain uses TRBV28 with TRBJ2-3, with 7 bases aligning to TRBD2. With V trimmed by 5 bases and J by 5 bases, 7 bases remained unmatched. The CDR3 is made up of 14 amino acids. Germline values: CDR1 MDHEN, CDR2 SYDVKM. In nucleotides, the CDR3 is TGTGCCAGCAGTCCCCCCGGGGGGATAGATACGCAGTATTTT. Protein product: CASSPPGGIDTQYF.

The chain is built from TRBV18 and TRBJ2-7; 7 bases align to TRBD1. In germline, CDR1 is KGHSH, CDR2 LQKENI. The CDR3 has 15 residues. The junction had 11 bases not matched to a gene; V was cut back by 4 bases and J by 5 bases. The CDR3 loop reads CASSLTYRDRDEQYF. DNA for the CDR3: TGTGCCAGCTCACTGACGTACCGGGACAGAGACGAGCAGTACTTC.

The rearrangement joins TRBV7-9 to TRBJ1-4; 10 positions agree with TRBD1. With 4 bases clipped from V and 7 bases from J, the junction kept 3 bases outside the gene matches. CDR3 size: 14 residues. Germline V CDR1 and CDR2: SEHNR, FQNEAQ (reference sequence). The DNA of the CDR3 is TGTGCCAGCAGCTCAGGACAGGGGGTTGAAAAACTGTTTTTT. Translating it yields CASSSGQGVEKLFF.

This clone was recorded once. The chain combines TRBV5-1 with TRBJ1-4, with TRBD1 as a possible D gene (5 bases). V lost 4 bases, J lost 7 bases, and 11 bases lay in between. This CDR3 is 13 amino acids long. CDR1 SGHRS and CDR2 YFSETQ come from the germline V gene. The DNA for the CDR3 is TGCGCCAGCAGCCCCGGGGCTGGTGAAAAACTGTTTTTT. Protein product: CASSPGAGEKLFF.

On this clone itself: A much larger clone lies a single base off, so this may be a read error. This chain links TRBV2 with TRBJ2-2, with D unclear. There are 12 residues in the CDR3. The V gene lost 6 bases and the J gene lost 1 base, with 3 bases spanning the gap. Germline V gene sequence: CDR1 SNHLY, CDR2 FYNNEI. DNA of the CDR3: TGTGCCAGCAGAGAGAACACCGGGGAGCTGTTTTTT. As protein: CASRENTGELFF.

This clone was detected ten times or more. The chain recombines TRBV10-3 with TRBJ2-1, with 12 bases that match TRBD2. This CDR3 has 12 residues. CDR1 and CDR2 (germline): ENHRY, SYGVKD. The V and J ends lost 10 bases and 7 bases, in that order; junction bases with no gene match: 2. The DNA of the CDR3 is TGTGCCAGCCTAGCGGGGGGGAATGAGCAGTTCTTC. This encodes CASLAGGNEQFF.

This chain joins TRBV6-5 and TRBJ2-5, with 7 bases matching TRBD1. The ends lost 7 bases at V and 2 bases at J; junction bases unmatched: 4. Germline V CDR1 and CDR2: MNHEY, SVGAGI. The CDR3 has 13 amino acids. The DNA of the CDR3 is TGTGCCAGCAACCGGGACAGACAAGAGACCCAGTACTTC. Encoded protein: CASNRDRQETQYF.

As for this clone: Only one base separates this from a far larger clonotype, so it likely reflects a read error. The chain combines TRBV4-2 with TRBJ2-7; D gene unclear. The V gene's germline CDR1 is LGHNA and CDR2 YNFKEQ. The CDR3 consists of 15 residues. Deletions cut 1 base from V and 1 base from J, with 11 bases between. In nucleotides, the CDR3 is TGTGCCAGCAGCCAAGGAGGAGATGTATCCTACGAGCAGTACTTC. It specifies CASSQGGDVSYEQYF.

This clone was recorded a few times. The J gene is TRBJ1-5, the V gene TRBV7-9, with D possibly TRBD1 on 6 matching bases. Trimming left V 3 bases short and J 6 bases short, with 12 bases between. CDR1 SEHNR and CDR2 FQNEAQ come from the germline V gene (reference sequence). The CDR3 has 14 amino acids. The CDR3 protein is CASSFSGDGQPQHF. In DNA form, the CDR3 reads TGTGCCAGCAGCTTCTCAGGGGACGGTCAGCCCCAGCATTTT.

This clone was seen a handful of times. The chain links TRBV7-9 to TRBJ2-7, with D possibly TRBD2 on 6 matching bases. Trimming removed 0 bases from V and 5 bases from J, with 14 bases in between. Per the germline V gene, CDR1 is SEHNR and CDR2 is FQNEAQ (reference sequence). The CDR3 spans 15 residues. CDR3: CASSLAQGGTNEQYF. CDR3 nucleotides: TGTGCCAGCAGCTTAGCCCAGGGAGGCACGAACGAGCAGTACTTC.

This chain joins TRBV19 and TRBJ2-1; 12 bases are shared with TRBD2. The CDR3 spans 16 residues. The germline V gene has CDR1 LNHDA and CDR2 SQIVND (reference sequence). V gave up 5 bases and J gave up 7 bases; unmatched junction bases: 9. The CDR3 loop is CASSHWETSGSNEQFF. The CDR3 coding sequence is TGTGCCAGTAGTCACTGGGAGACTAGCGGGAGTAATGAGCAGTTCTTC. Looking up the rest from reference TRBV19 and TRBJ2-1 gives the full variable domain: DGGITQSPKYLFRKEGQNVTLSCEQNLNHDAMYWYRQDPGQGLRLIYYSQIVNDFQKGDIAEGYSVSREKKESFPLTVTSAQKNPTAFYLCASSHWETSGSNEQFFGPGTRLTVL.

The chain links TRBV15 to TRBJ2-3; D unclear. CDR3 length equals 13 residues. Germline V gene sequence: CDR1 LNHNV, CDR2 YYDKDF (reference sequence). V was trimmed by 2 bases and J by 3 bases, leaving 6 bases between them. CDR3 in DNA: TGTGCCACCAGCAGACCCCAAACAGATACGCAGTATTTT. This codes for CATSRPQTDTQYF.

The chain joins TRBV30 to TRBJ2-2, with 8 bases identical to TRBD2. The CDR3 is 13 amino acids. V lost 4 bases, J lost 7 bases, and 5 bases stayed unmatched. Germline loops: CDR1 GTSNPN, CDR2 SVGIG (reference sequence). The CDR3 loop is CAWTTSGSGELFF. As DNA, the CDR3 is TGTGCCTGGACTACCAGCGGGAGCGGGGAGCTGTTTTTT.

This clone came up a few times. This chain uses TRBV15 with TRBJ1-1; unclear D gene. Germline V gene sequence: CDR1 LNHNV, CDR2 YYDKDF (reference sequence). The V end was cut by 5 bases, the J end by 4 bases, with 11 bases between. CDR3 length: 13 amino acids. The CDR3 here is CATSGEGGTEAFF. For the CDR3, the DNA is TGTGCCACCAGCGGGGAGGGAGGCACTGAAGCTTTCTTT.

The V call is TRBV6-5, the J call TRBJ2-3; D may be TRBD2 (5 bases). The CDR3 totals 12 residues. CDR1 and CDR2 from the germline V gene are MNHEY and SVGAGI. V lost 5 bases and J lost 11, with 14 bases in between. The CDR3 DNA follows: TGTGCCAGCAGTCCCGGACTTTTTTTGCAGTATTTT. Protein product: CASSPGLFLQYF.